This TCR beta chain was recovered during a study of blood T cell repertoires in COVID-19. Study-wide context: Nucleic acid was either cDNA or gDNA, and it came from T cells, B-cell-depleted T cells, or PBMCs.

Germline assignment: CDR1 SGHRS and CDR2 YFSETQ. V trimming: 1 base; J trimming: 5 bases; junction bases outside the gene matches: 2. The CDR3 is made up of 13 amino acids. Assignments of participants to cohorts depended upon their own reported clinical history. Libraries were prepared by immunoSEQ multiplex PCR; TCRdb keeps only in-frame clonotypes and omits some of them. The profile shows under 200,000 clones, 80% to 85% of them singletons. This clone came up once. V and J are TRBV5-1 and TRBJ2-7; 8 positions match TRBD1. The sequenced sample consisted of PBMCs or T cells enriched from blood (not recorded which). The TCR was taken from a woman aged 25 to 39 who had been exposed to COVID-19. The CDR3: CASSLQGANEQYF. The CDR3 region has the DNA TGCGCCAGCAGCTTGCAGGGGGCTAACGAGCAGTACTTC.